The TCR beta chain described here comes from a study of immune heterogeneity within non-small cell lung tumors. Study results and limitations: High-frequency T-cell receptor beta clonotypes were largely distinct between individual patients. Recurrence of the same dominant CDR3 beta clonotypes was seen across tumor sites within a patient, and site-unique high-frequency clones were present alongside them. In tumor regions, T-cell clonality showed a moderate but significant correlation with local tumor mutational burden (R approximately 0.33).

The V gene lost 2 bases and the J gene lost 4 bases, with 7 bases spanning the gap. The CDR3 runs 12 residues. Germline V gives CDR1 SGHKS, CDR2 YYEKEE (reference sequence). The template for each sample was around 540 ng of genomic DNA, which had been extracted from bulk tumor tissue. The authors collected several far-apart biopsies from each primary tumor during surgery. The patients were newly diagnosed with non-small cell lung cancer, had not been treated, and had curative surgery. Newly diagnosed non-small cell lung cancer patients undergoing curative-intent surgery served as donors. It was a multiplex PCR that amplified TCR beta CDR3, with 32 V and 13 J primers. TCRdb processed the multiplex PCR reads anew with MiXCR; each CDR3 protein has one entry. Of 20,000 to 25,000 distinct CDR3 sequences in the sample, around 26% were seen once. For this clonotype: Its antigen is unknown.

The chain joins TRBV5-5 to TRBJ2-7; D ambiguous. Input material: lung tumor tissue. This TCR derives from a man between 35 and 55 years old with non-small cell lung cancer. The CDR3 is CASSFSIYEQYF. CDR3 DNA: TGTGCCAGCAGCTTCAGTATTTACGAGCAGTACTTC. Combining the CDR3 with reference TRBV5-5 and TRBJ2-7 gives the whole variable domain DAGVTQSPTHLIKTRGQQVTLRCSPISGHKSVSWYQQVLGQGPQFIFQYYEKEERGRGNFPDRFSARQFPNYSSELNVNALLLGDSALYLCASSFSIYEQYFGPGTRLTVT.